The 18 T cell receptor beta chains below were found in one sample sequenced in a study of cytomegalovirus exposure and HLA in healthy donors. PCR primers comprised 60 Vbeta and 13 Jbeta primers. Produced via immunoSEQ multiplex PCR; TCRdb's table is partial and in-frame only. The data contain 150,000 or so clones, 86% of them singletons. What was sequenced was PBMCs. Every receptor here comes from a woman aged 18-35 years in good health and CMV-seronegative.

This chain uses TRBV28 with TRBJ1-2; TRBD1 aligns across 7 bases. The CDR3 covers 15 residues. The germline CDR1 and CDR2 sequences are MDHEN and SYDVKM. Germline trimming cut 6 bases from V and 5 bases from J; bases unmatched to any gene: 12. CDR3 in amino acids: CASSSTGAAPYGYTF. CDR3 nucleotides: TGTGCCAGCAGCTCCACAGGGGCCGCCCCTTATGGCTACACCTTC.

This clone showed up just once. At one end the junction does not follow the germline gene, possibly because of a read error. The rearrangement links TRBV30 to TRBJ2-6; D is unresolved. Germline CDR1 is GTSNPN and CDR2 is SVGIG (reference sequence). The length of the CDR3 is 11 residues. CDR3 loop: CAWRVATVLTF. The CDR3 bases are TGTGCCTGGAGGGTGGCCACCGTCCTGACTTTC.

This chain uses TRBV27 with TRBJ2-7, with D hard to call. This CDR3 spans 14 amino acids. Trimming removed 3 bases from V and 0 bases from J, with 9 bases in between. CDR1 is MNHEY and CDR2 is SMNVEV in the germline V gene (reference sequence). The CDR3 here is CASSLAFSSYEQYF. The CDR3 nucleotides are TGTGCCAGCAGTTTGGCTTTCAGCTCCTACGAGCAGTACTTC.

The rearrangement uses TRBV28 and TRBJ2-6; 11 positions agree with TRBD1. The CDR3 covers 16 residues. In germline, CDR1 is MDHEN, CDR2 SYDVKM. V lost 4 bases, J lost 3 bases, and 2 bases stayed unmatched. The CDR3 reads CASSWTGGLGANVLTF. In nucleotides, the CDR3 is TGTGCCAGCAGTTGGACAGGGGGCCTTGGGGCCAACGTCCTGACTTTC. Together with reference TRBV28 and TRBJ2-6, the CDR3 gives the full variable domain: DVKVTQSSRYLVKRTGEKVFLECVQDMDHENMFWYRQDPGLGLRLIYFSYDVKMKEKGDIPEGYSVSREKKERFSLILESASTNQTSMYLCASSWTGGLGANVLTFGAGSRLTVL.

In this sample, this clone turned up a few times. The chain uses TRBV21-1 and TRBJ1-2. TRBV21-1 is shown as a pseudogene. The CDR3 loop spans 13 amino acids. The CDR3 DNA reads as TGTGCCAGCTCCCGGCGAGGGTACTATGGCTACACCTTC. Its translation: CASSRRGYYGYTF.

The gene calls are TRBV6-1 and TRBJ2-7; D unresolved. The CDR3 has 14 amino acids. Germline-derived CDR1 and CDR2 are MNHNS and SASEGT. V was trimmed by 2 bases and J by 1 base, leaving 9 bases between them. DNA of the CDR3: TGTGCCAGCAGTGAAATAGGCGGATCCTACGAGCAGTACTTC. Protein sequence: CASSEIGGSYEQYF.

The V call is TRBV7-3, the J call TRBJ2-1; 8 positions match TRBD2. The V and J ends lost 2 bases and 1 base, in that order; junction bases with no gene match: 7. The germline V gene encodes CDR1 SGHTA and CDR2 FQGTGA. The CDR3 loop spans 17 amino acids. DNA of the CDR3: TGTGCCAGCAGCTTACGAGCGGGAGCTGGATCCTACAATGAGCAGTTCTTC. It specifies CASSLRAGAGSYNEQFF. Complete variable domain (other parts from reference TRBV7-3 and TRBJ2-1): GAGVSQTPSNKVTEKGKYVELRCDPISGHTALYWYRQSLGQGPEFLIYFQGTGAADDSGLPNDRFFAVRPEGSVSTLKIQRTERGDSAVYLCASSLRAGAGSYNEQFFGPGTRLTVL.

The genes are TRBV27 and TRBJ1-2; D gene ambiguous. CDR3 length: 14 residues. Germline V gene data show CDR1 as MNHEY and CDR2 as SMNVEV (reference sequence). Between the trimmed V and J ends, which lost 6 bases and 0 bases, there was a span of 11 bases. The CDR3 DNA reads TGTGCCAGCAGGCCGGGGTCCACTAACTATGGCTACACCTTC. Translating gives CASRPGSTNYGYTF.

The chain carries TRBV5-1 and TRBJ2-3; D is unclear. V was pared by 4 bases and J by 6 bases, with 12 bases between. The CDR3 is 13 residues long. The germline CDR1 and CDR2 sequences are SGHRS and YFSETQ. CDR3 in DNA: TGCGCCAGCAGCGTCACGGGTGGGGATACGCAGTATTTT. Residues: CASSVTGGDTQYF. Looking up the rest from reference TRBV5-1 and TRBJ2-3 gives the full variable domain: KAGVTQTPRYLIKTRGQQVTLSCSPISGHRSVSWYQQTPGQGLQFLFEYFSETQRNKGNFPGRFSGRQFSNSRSEMNVSTLELGDSALYLCASSVTGGDTQYFGPGTRLTVL.

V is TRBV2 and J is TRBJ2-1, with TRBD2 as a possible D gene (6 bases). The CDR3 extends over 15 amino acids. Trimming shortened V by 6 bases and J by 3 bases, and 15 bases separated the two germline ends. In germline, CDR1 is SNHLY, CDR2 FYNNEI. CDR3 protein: CASRDQGGVYNEQFF. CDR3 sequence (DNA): TGTGCCAGCAGGGATCAGGGAGGAGTCTACAATGAGCAGTTCTTC.

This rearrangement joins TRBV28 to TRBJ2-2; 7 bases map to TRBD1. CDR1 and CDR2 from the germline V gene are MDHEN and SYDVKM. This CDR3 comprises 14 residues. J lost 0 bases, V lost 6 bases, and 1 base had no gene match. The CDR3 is CASRDRPNTGELFF. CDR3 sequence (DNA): TGTGCCAGCAGGGACAGGCCGAACACCGGGGAGCTGTTTTTT.

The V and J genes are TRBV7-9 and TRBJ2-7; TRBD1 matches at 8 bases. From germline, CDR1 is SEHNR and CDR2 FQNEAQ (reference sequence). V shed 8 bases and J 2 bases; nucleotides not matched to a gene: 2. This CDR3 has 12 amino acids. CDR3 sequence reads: CASGDRTYEQYF. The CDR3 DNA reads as TGTGCCAGCGGGGACAGGACCTACGAGCAGTACTTC.

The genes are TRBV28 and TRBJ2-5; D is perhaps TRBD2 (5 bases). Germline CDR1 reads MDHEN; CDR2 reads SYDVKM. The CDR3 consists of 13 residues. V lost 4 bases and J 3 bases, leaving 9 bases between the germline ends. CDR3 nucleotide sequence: TGTGCCAGCAGTTCCGGGGTTAAAGAGACCCAGTACTTC. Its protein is CASSSGVKETQYF.

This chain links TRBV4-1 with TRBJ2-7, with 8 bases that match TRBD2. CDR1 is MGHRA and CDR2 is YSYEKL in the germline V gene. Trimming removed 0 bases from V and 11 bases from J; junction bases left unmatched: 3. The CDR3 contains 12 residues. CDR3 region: CASSQDGREEYF. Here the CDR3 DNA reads TGCGCCAGCAGCCAAGATGGGCGGGAGGAGTACTTC.

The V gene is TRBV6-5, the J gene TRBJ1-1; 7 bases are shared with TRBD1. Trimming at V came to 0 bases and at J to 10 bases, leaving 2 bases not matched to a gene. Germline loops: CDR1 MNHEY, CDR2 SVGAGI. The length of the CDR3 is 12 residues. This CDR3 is CASSYSQGVAFF. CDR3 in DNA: TGTGCCAGCAGTTACTCTCAGGGGGTAGCTTTCTTT.

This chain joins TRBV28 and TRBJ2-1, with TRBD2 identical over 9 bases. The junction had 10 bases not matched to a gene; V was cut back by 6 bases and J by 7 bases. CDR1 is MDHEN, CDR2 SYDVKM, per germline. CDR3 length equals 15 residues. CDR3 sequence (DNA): TGTGCCAGCAGAGATAGCGGGAGATCGGATAATGAGCAGTTCTTC. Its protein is CASRDSGRSDNEQFF.

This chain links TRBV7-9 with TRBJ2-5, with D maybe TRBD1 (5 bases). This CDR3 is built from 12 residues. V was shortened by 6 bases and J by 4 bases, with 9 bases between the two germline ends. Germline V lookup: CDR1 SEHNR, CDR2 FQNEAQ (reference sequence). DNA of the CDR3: TGTGCCAGCAGAGCAGGGCGAGAGACCCAGTACTTC. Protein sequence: CASRAGRETQYF.

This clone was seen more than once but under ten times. CDR3 region: CASSLEGRNVLTF. CDR3 DNA: TGTGCCAGCAGCTTGGAGGGGAGGAACGTCCTGACTTTC. The chain combines TRBV5-5 with TRBJ2-6, with D possibly matching TRBD2 (6 bases). The CDR3 loop spans 13 amino acids. Trimming left V 0 bases short and J 10 bases short, with 8 bases between. Germline V gene sequence: CDR1 SGHKS, CDR2 YYEKEE (reference sequence).